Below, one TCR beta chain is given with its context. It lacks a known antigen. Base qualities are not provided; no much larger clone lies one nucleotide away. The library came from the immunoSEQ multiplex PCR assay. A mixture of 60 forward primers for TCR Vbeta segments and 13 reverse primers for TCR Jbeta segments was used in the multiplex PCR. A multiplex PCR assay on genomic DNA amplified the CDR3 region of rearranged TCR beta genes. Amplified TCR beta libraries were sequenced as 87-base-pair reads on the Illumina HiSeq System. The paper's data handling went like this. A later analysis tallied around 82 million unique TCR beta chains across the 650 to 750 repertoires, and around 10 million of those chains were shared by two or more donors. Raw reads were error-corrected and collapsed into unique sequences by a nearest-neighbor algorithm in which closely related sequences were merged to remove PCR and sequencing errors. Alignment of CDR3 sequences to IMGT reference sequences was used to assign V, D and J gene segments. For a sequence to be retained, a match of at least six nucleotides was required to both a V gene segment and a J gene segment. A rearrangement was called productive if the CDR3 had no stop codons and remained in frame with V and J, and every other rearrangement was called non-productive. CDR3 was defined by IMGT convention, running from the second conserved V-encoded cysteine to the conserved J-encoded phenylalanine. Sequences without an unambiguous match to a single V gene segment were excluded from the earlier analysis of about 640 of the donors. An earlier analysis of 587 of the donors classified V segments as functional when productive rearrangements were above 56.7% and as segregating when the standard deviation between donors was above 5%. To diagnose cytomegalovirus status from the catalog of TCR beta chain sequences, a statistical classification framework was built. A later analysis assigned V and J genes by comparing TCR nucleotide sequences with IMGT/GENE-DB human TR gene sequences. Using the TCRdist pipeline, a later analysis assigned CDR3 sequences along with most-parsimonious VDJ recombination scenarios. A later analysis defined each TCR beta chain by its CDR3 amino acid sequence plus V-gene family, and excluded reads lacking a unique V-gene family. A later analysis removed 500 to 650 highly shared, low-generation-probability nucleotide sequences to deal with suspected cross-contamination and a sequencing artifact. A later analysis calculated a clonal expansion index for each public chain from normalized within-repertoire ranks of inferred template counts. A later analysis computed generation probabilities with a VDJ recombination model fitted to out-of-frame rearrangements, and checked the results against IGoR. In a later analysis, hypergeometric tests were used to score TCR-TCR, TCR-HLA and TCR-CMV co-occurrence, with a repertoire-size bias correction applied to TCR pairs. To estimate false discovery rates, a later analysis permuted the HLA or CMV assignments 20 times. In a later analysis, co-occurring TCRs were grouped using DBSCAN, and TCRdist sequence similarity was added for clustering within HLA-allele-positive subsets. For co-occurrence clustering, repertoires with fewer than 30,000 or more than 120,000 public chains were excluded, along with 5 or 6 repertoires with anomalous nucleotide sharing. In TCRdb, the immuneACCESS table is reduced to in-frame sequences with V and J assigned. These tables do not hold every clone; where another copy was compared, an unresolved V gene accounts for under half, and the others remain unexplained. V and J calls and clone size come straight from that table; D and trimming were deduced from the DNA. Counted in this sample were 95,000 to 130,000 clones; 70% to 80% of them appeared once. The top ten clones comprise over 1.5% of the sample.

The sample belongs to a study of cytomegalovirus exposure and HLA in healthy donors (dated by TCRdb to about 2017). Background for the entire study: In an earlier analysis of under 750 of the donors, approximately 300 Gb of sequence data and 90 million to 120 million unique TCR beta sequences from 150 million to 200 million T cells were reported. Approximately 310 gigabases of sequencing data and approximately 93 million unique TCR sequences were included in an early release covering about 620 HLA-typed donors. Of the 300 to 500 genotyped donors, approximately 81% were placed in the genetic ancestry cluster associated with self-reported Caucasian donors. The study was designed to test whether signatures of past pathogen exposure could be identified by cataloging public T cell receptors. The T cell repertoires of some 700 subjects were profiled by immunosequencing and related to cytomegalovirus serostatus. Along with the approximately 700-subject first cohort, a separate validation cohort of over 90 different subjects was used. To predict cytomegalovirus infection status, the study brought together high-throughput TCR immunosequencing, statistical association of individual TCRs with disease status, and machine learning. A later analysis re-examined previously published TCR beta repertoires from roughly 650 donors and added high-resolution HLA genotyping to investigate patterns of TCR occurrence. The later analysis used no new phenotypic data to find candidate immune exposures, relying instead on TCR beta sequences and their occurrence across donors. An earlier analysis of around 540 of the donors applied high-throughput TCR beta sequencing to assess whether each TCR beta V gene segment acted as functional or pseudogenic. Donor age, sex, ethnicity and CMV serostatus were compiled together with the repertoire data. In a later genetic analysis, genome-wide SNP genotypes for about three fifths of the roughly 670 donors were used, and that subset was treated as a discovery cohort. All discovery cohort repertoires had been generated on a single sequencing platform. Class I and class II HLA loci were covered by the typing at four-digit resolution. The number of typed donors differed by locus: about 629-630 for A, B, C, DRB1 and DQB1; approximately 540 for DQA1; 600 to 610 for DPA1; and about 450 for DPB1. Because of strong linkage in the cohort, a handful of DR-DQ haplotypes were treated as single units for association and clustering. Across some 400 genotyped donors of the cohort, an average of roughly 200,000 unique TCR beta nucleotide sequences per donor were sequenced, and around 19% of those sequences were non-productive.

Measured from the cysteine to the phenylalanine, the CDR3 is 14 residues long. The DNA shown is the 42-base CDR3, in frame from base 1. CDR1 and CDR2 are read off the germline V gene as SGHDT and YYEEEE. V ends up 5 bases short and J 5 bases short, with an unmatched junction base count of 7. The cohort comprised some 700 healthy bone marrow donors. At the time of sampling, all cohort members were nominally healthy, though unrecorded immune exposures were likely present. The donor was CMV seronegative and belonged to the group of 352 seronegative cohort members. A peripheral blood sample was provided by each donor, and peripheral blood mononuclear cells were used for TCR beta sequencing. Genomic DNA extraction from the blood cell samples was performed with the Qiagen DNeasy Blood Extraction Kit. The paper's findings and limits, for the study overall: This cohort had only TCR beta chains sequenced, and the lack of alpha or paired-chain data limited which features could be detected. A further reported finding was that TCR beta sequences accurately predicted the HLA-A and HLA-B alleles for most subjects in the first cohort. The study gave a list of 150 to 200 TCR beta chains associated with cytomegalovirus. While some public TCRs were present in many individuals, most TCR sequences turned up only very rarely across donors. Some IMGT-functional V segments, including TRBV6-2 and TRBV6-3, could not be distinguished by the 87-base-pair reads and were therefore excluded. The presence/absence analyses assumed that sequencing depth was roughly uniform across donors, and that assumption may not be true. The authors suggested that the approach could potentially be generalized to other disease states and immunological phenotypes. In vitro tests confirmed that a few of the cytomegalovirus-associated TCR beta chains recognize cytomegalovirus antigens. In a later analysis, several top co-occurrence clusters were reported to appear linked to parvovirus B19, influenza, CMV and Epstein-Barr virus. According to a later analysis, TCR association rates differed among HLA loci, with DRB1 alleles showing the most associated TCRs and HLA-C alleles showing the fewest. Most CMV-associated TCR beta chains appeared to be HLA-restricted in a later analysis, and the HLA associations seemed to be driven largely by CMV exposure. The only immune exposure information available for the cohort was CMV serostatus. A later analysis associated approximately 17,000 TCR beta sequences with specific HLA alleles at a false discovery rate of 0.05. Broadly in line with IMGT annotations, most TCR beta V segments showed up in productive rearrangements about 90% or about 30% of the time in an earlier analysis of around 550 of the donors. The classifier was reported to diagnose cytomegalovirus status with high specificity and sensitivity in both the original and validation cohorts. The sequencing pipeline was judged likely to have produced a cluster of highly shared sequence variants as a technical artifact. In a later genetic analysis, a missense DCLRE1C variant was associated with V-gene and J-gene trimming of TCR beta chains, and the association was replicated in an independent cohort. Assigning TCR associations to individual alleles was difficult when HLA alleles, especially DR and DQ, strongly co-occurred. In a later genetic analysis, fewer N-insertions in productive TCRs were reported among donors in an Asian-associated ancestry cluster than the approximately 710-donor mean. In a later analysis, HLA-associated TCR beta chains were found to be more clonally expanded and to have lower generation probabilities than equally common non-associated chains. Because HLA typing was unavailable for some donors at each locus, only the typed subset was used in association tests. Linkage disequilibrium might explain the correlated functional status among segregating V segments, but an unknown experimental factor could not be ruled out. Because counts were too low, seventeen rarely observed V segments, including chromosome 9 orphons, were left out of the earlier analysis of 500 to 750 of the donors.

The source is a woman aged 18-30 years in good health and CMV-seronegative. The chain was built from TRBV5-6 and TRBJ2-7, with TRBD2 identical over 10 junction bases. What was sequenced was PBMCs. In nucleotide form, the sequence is TGTGCCAGCAGTCTTTTAGCGGGGGGTAACGAGCAGTACTTC. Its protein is CASSLLAGGNEQYF.